The 10 T cell receptor beta chains listed next were all sequenced from one sample in a study of T cell changes during pregnancy in multiple sclerosis (dated by TCRdb to between 2018 and 2020). The library was produced with the immunoSEQ multiplex PCR assay. The table was pulled from immuneACCESS by TCRdb, which kept in-frame rearrangements only. Such tables lose some clones; where checked, under half of the loss comes from unresolved V genes, and the rest has no known cause. This sample holds 35,000 to 55,000 clones; roughly 90% were observed only once. The ten most abundant clones make up roughly 0.7% of the sample. The source material was CD4+ T cells from peripheral blood mononuclear cells, sampled before pregnancy. The origin of the receptors is a female donor with multiple sclerosis, enrolled in a pregnancy study.

This chain uses TRBV18 with TRBJ1-1; 9 bases line up with TRBD1. Germline CDR1 and CDR2: KGHSH and LQKENI. Trimming cost V 3 bases and J 5 bases; bases outside gene matches: 7. CDR3 size: 15 residues. CDR3 DNA sequence: TGTGCCAGCTCACCTCAACAGGGGGCGGAAACTGAAGCTTTCTTT. Protein: CASSPQQGAETEAFF.

This sequence joins TRBV29-1 and TRBJ1-1; D is undetermined. V lost 6 bases, J lost 10 bases, and 9 bases lay in between. CDR3 length equals 9 residues. CDR1 and CDR2 (germline): SQVTM, ANQGSEA. In nucleotides, the CDR3 is TGCAGCGTCCTCCCGGGAGCTTTCTTT. This translates into CSVLPGAFF.

The chain combines TRBV2 with TRBJ1-5; TRBD1 is a possible D gene (6 bases). This CDR3 comprises 19 residues. V gave up 5 bases and J gave up 0 bases, with 23 bases separating them. The germline gives CDR1 SNHLY, CDR2 FYNNEI. The CDR3 bases are TGTGCCAGCAGTAGACAGGCAACCGGGACGGATTATAGCAATCAGCCCCAGCATTTT. Translated: CASSRQATGTDYSNQPQHF.

CDR3 protein: CASSYQRGGTQYF. CDR3 in DNA: TGTGCCAGCAGCTACCAGCGGGGAGGGACCCAGTACTTC. J is TRBJ2-5 and V is TRBV7-3, with TRBD2 matching over 7 bases. The length of the CDR3 is 13 residues. The ends lost 4 bases at V and 7 bases at J; junction bases unmatched: 6. Germline assignment: CDR1 SGHTA and CDR2 FQGTGA.

The genes are TRBV5-4 and TRBJ1-3; possibly TRBD1 for D (6 bases). The CDR3 has 15 residues. V gave up 2 bases and J gave up 0 bases, with 9 bases separating them. Germline CDR1 SGHNT, CDR2 YYREEE (reference sequence). CDR3 amino acids: CASSFGRGSGNTIYF. CDR3 bases: TGTGCCAGCAGCTTTGGCAGGGGCTCTGGAAACACCATATATTTT.

This clone showed up just once. This sample also contains other DNA sequences that code for the same CDR3. The chain employs TRBV30 and TRBJ1-1; a weak D match, TRBD1 (5 bases). Germline CDR1 reads GTSNPN; CDR2 reads SVGIG (reference sequence). CDR3 length: 13 amino acids. V lost 5 bases to trimming and J lost 6 bases, with 16 bases between them. The CDR3 nucleotides are TGTGCCTGGGCAATGACAGCCAGATCTGAAGCTTTCTTT. The encoded protein is CAWAMTARSEAFF.

The chain recombines TRBV4-1 with TRBJ2-3, with TRBD2 matching over 10 bases. This CDR3 comprises 16 residues. The trim removed 1 base at V and 3 bases at J, leaving 4 bases unmatched. Germline V CDR1 and CDR2: MGHRA, YSYEKL. CDR3 region: CASSQVTSGITDTQYF. The DNA for the CDR3 is TGCGCCAGCAGCCAAGTAACTAGCGGGATAACAGATACGCAGTATTTT.

The V and J genes are TRBV21-1 and TRBJ1-2; no check of the table's D call, TRBD1, against the DNA was made. TRBV21-1 is classified as a pseudogene. CDR3 size: 16 residues. CDR3 coding DNA: TGTGCCAGCAGCAAAGTGCTTCCGGCAGGGGGCTATGGCTACACCTTC. Its protein product is CASSKVLPAGGYGYTF.

V usage is TRBV9 and J usage is TRBJ2-2, with D possibly TRBD2 on 6 matching bases. The germline V and J ends were trimmed by 2 bases and 1 base, with 15 bases remaining between them. There are 17 residues in the CDR3. CDR1 SGDLS and CDR2 YYNGEE come from the germline V gene. CDR3 DNA sequence: TGTGCCAGCAGCGTCCACGGGGGAAATGGGAACACCGGGGAGCTGTTTTTT. Its protein product is CASSVHGGNGNTGELFF.

This sequence joins TRBV29-1 and TRBJ2-5, with D maybe TRBD2 (7 bases). The V and J ends lost 7 bases and 2 bases respectively, with 14 bases between them. Germline loops: CDR1 SQVTM, CDR2 ANQGSEA. The CDR3 contains 13 residues. The CDR3 loop reads CSGWGGLQETQYF. Written as DNA, the CDR3 is TGCAGCGGTTGGGGGGGCTTGCAAGAGACCCAGTACTTC.